Listed below are T cell receptor beta chains from one sample, sequenced in a study of blood T cell repertoires in COVID-19. Using immunoSEQ multiplex PCR, the repertoire was profiled, and TCRdb retains in-frame clones only, with some absent. The table has 220,000 or so clones, roughly 84% seen once; the top ten hold approximately 3%. The sequenced sample was peripheral blood. The receptors shown here come from a woman aged 25 to 39 who had recovered from COVID-19. The CDR3 runs from the conserved cysteine through the conserved F or W. Each record gives: clone size, D gene, V gene, J gene, CDR3 DNA, CDR3 protein. The D gene is left open where the match is weak. For some rows the clone size is stated as once, few or many, or as a class when expanded; others skip it.

clone size: -
D gene: -
V gene: TRBV5-1
J gene: TRBJ1-3
CDR3 DNA: TGCGCCAGCAGCTTGGGCAGGACAGCGGTCTCTGGAAACACCATATATTTT
CDR3 protein: CASSLGRTAVSGNTIYF

clone size: -
D gene: -
V gene: TRBV12-3/TRBV12-4
J gene: TRBJ2-3
CDR3 DNA: TGTGCCAGCAGCCCTCCCTCCACAGATACGCAGTATTTT
CDR3 protein: CASSPPSTDTQYF

clone size: few
D gene: TRBD1
V gene: TRBV5-4
J gene: TRBJ1-5
CDR3 DNA: TGTGCCAGCAGCCGGGGACAGGACAATCAGCCCCAGCATTTT
CDR3 protein: CASSRGQDNQPQHF

clone size: few
D gene: TRBD2
V gene: TRBV28
J gene: TRBJ2-5
CDR3 DNA: TGTGCCAGCAGTTTTAGCGGGAGGCCCCAAGAGACCCAGTACTTC
CDR3 protein: CASSFSGRPQETQYF

clone size: once
D gene: TRBD2
V gene: TRBV11-3
J gene: TRBJ2-3
CDR3 DNA: TGTGCCAGCAGCTTAGATCTGTGCGGGAGGGCCAGTGCAGATACGCAGTATTTT
CDR3 protein: CASSLDLCGRASADTQYF

clone size: -
D gene: -
V gene: TRBV5-1
J gene: TRBJ2-7
CDR3 DNA: TGCGCCAGCAGCTTGGCTCCAGGGGACCCCTACGAGCAGTACTTC
CDR3 protein: CASSLAPGDPYEQYF

clone size: -
D gene: TRBD1
V gene: TRBV5-6
J gene: TRBJ1-4
CDR3 DNA: TGTGCCAGCAGCTTGGTTGGACAGGGAACTAATGAAAAACTGTTTTTT
CDR3 protein: CASSLVGQGTNEKLFF

clone size: -
D gene: TRBD2
V gene: TRBV4-1
J gene: TRBJ2-7
CDR3 DNA: TGCGCCAGCAGCCGGAGGACTAGCGGGGACTACGAGCAGTACTTC
CDR3 protein: CASSRRTSGDYEQYF

clone size: -
D gene: -
V gene: TRBV7-9
J gene: TRBJ2-7
CDR3 DNA: TGTGCCAGCAGCTCCACAGATTACGAGCAGTACTTC
CDR3 protein: CASSSTDYEQYF

clone size: -
D gene: -
V gene: TRBV18
J gene: TRBJ1-5
CDR3 DNA: TGTGCCAGCTCGGGGGGTCAGAATCAGCCCCAGCATTTT
CDR3 protein: CASSGGQNQPQHF

clone size: -
D gene: TRBD2
V gene: TRBV9
J gene: TRBJ2-1
CDR3 DNA: TGTGCCAGCAGCCCCCGGAGGGGTGCGGGAGGGTACAATGAGCAGTTCTTC
CDR3 protein: CASSPRRGAGGYNEQFF

clone size: -
D gene: -
V gene: TRBV10-2
J gene: TRBJ2-7
CDR3 DNA: TGCGCCAGCAGTGAGGAGGGCAGGGACAAGGGCTACGAGCAGTACTTC
CDR3 protein: CASSEEGRDKGYEQYF

clone size: -
D gene: TRBD2
V gene: TRBV6-5
J gene: TRBJ2-2
CDR3 DNA: TGTGCCAGCAGTTACCCGACTAGCCCGAACACCGGGGAGCTGTTTTTT
CDR3 protein: CASSYPTSPNTGELFF

clone size: -
D gene: TRBD1
V gene: TRBV27
J gene: TRBJ1-5
CDR3 DNA: TGTGCCAGCCGACAGGGGAATCAGCCCCAGCATTTT
CDR3 protein: CASRQGNQPQHF

clone size: -
D gene: -
V gene: TRBV27
J gene: TRBJ2-2
CDR3 DNA: TGTGCCAGCGGCTCTACCGGGGAGCTGTTTTTT
CDR3 protein: CASGSTGELFF

clone size: -
D gene: TRBD2
V gene: TRBV5-1
J gene: TRBJ2-5
CDR3 DNA: TGCGCCAGCAGCCTCCGGACTAGCGGGGGGGAGACCCAGTACTTC
CDR3 protein: CASSLRTSGGETQYF

clone size: -
D gene: -
V gene: TRBV6-5
J gene: TRBJ2-7
CDR3 DNA: TGTGCCAGCGTAAAGTCCGGCAGCGAACACTACGAGCAGTACTTC
CDR3 protein: CASVKSGSEHYEQYF

clone size: -
D gene: TRBD2
V gene: TRBV7-3
J gene: TRBJ2-3
CDR3 DNA: TGTGCCAGCAGCATAGGGACTAGCGTAAGCACAGATACGCAGTATTTT
CDR3 protein: CASSIGTSVSTDTQYF

clone size: -
D gene: -
V gene: TRBV7-9
J gene: TRBJ2-7
CDR3 DNA: TGTGCCAGCAGCTTCCGGGACACCAGCTACGAGCAGTACTTC
CDR3 protein: CASSFRDTSYEQYF

clone size: -
D gene: -
V gene: TRBV7-7
J gene: TRBJ2-2
CDR3 DNA: TGTGCCAGCAGCTTGGGGACTCTCACCGGGGAGCTGTTTTTT
CDR3 protein: CASSLGTLTGELFF

clone size: -
D gene: -
V gene: TRBV7-2
J gene: TRBJ2-1
CDR3 DNA: TGTGCCAGCAGCCCTTCGCGGGACAATGAGCAGTTCTTC
CDR3 protein: CASSPSRDNEQFF

clone size: once
D gene: TRBD1
V gene: TRBV27
J gene: TRBJ1-2
CDR3 DNA: TGTGCCAGCAGTCCACAGGGGGCACTTAACTATGGCTACACCTTC
CDR3 protein: CASSPQGALNYGYTF

clone size: once
D gene: TRBD1
V gene: TRBV18
J gene: TRBJ2-7
CDR3 DNA: TGTGCCAGCTCAATCCAGGACAGGGACTCCGAGCAGTACTTC
CDR3 protein: CASSIQDRDSEQYF

clone size: -
D gene: TRBD1
V gene: TRBV18
J gene: TRBJ2-7
CDR3 DNA: TGTGCCAGCTCACCCGGGACAGGGGGTTACGAGCAGTACTTC
CDR3 protein: CASSPGTGGYEQYF

clone size: -
D gene: TRBD2
V gene: TRBV5-4
J gene: TRBJ2-2
CDR3 DNA: TGTGCCAGCAGCTTGACTAGCGGGCCAACGAACACCGGGGAGCTGTTTTTT
CDR3 protein: CASSLTSGPTNTGELFF

clone size: -
D gene: TRBD1
V gene: TRBV27
J gene: TRBJ2-7
CDR3 DNA: TGTGCCAGCAGCCCCCCAGGGGGCCCCGAGCAGTACTTC
CDR3 protein: CASSPPGGPEQYF

clone size: -
D gene: TRBD1
V gene: TRBV27
J gene: TRBJ1-4
CDR3 DNA: TGTGCCAGCAGTGTAGACAGGGGGATCGAAAAACTGTTTTTT
CDR3 protein: CASSVDRGIEKLFF

clone size: -
D gene: -
V gene: TRBV4-2
J gene: TRBJ1-2
CDR3 DNA: TGTGCCAGCAGCCAAGTCAAGGGGAGGGGTGGCTACACCTTC
CDR3 protein: CASSQVKGRGGYTF

clone size: -
D gene: TRBD1
V gene: TRBV5-1
J gene: TRBJ1-2
CDR3 DNA: TGCGCCAGCATGAGAACGGGACAGGGAGATGGCTACACCTTC
CDR3 protein: CASMRTGQGDGYTF

clone size: -
D gene: -
V gene: TRBV5-4
J gene: TRBJ2-7
CDR3 DNA: TGTGCCAGCAGCTTAGGAGGGGTCGGGATTATTTACGAGCAGTACTTC
CDR3 protein: CASSLGGVGIIYEQYF

clone size: -
D gene: TRBD1
V gene: TRBV5-1
J gene: TRBJ2-1
CDR3 DNA: TGCGCCAGCAGCGAGGGACAGGGGAACAATGAGCAGTTCTTC
CDR3 protein: CASSEGQGNNEQFF

clone size: -
D gene: -
V gene: TRBV5-4
J gene: TRBJ1-1
CDR3 DNA: TGTGCCAGCAGCTTGGACAATTTGAACACTGAAGCTTTCTTT
CDR3 protein: CASSLDNLNTEAFF

clone size: -
D gene: -
V gene: TRBV5-5
J gene: TRBJ1-5
CDR3 DNA: TGTGCCAGCAGCTTGGCCCCCGGGGAGGGGATCAATCAGCCCCAGCATTTT
CDR3 protein: CASSLAPGEGINQPQHF

clone size: -
D gene: -
V gene: TRBV9
J gene: TRBJ2-1
CDR3 DNA: -
CDR3 protein: CASSVGGGTPFF

clone size: -
D gene: -
V gene: TRBV5-8
J gene: TRBJ1-4
CDR3 DNA: TGTGCCAGCAGCAGAGAGGGAGTTGCAACTAATGAAAAACTGTTTTTT
CDR3 protein: CASSREGVATNEKLFF

clone size: -
D gene: TRBD1
V gene: TRBV3-1/TRBV3-2
J gene: TRBJ1-6
CDR3 DNA: TGTGCCAGCAGCAGGGGGCGAACCTATAATTCACCCCTCCACTTT
CDR3 protein: CASSRGRTYNSPLHF

clone size: -
D gene: -
V gene: TRBV4-2
J gene: TRBJ1-5
CDR3 DNA: TGTGCCAGCAGCCAAGATCGGAGTTTCAATCAGCCCCAGCATTTT
CDR3 protein: CASSQDRSFNQPQHF

clone size: once
D gene: TRBD2
V gene: TRBV10-1
J gene: TRBJ2-1
CDR3 DNA: TGCGCCAGCAGTGAGTGGGCTAGCGGGGCTCTCACTGAGCAGTTCTTC
CDR3 protein: CASSEWASGALTEQFF

clone size: -
D gene: -
V gene: TRBV28
J gene: TRBJ1-1
CDR3 DNA: TGTGCCAGCAGGGGGTCAGGGATCCTGAACACTGAAGCTTTCTTT
CDR3 protein: CASRGSGILNTEAFF

clone size: -
D gene: -
V gene: TRBV24-1
J gene: TRBJ2-1
CDR3 DNA: TGTGCCACCAGTGATCCGTTAGGGGGAAGCTCCTACAATGAGCAGTTCTTC
CDR3 protein: CATSDPLGGSSYNEQFF

clone size: -
D gene: TRBD2
V gene: TRBV11-2
J gene: TRBJ2-1
CDR3 DNA: TGTGCCAGCAGGACCACTAGCGGCATTACCTACAATGAGCAGTTCTTC
CDR3 protein: CASRTTSGITYNEQFF

clone size: -
D gene: -
V gene: TRBV20-1
J gene: TRBJ1-1
CDR3 DNA: TGCAGTGCTAGTGGGGGGGTTGAAGCTTTCTTT
CDR3 protein: CSASGGVEAFF